Detailed here is one T cell receptor (beta chain). Its antigen is unidentified. This entry belongs to a study of cytomegalovirus exposure and HLA in healthy donors. The PCR ran on 60 Vbeta and 13 Jbeta primers. How the authors handled the data: Later reanalysis found 75 million to 95 million unique TCR beta chains, about 10 million of them shared. Sequencing was performed with immunoSEQ multiplex PCR; in TCRdb, only in-frame clones are kept and a portion is missing. The V and J calls and clone size are taken from that table; D and trimming were inferred from the DNA. The data hold approximately 97,000 clones, with about four fifths observed a single time. Samples came from healthy bone marrow donors. The V gene's germline CDR1 is SGHNT and CDR2 YYREEE (reference sequence). The CDR3 spans 14 residues. Trimming pared 7 bases from V and 3 bases from J, leaving 16 bases between. Broader study findings: It was 150 to 200 TCR beta chains that were listed as cytomegalovirus-associated. Among the sequence variants, a highly shared cluster was likely an artifact of sequencing.

The source of this sequence is a middle-aged man in good health and CMV-seropositive. Sequencing input: PBMCs. The chain recombines TRBV5-4 with TRBJ1-2; no clear D gene. In nucleotides, the CDR3 is TGTGCCAGCGGGGAGGTTCCAGGTGACTATGGCTACACCTTC. This gives the protein CASGEVPGDYGYTF.